This T cell receptor beta chain is from a study of T cell responses to AZD1222 COVID-19 vaccine. The table came from immunoSEQ multiplex PCR; TCRdb's copy has only in-frame clones and leaves some out. The sample yields 140,000 to 150,000 clones, approximately 90% seen once. Germline V gives CDR1 LNHDA, CDR2 SQIVND (reference sequence). This CDR3 is built from 14 residues. Trimming cost V 1 base and J 1 base, with 7 bases left between them. This TCR came from an adult who received the AZD1222 COVID-19 vaccine. This specimen was peripheral blood, taken 28 days after the second AZD1222 dose. This chain joins TRBV19 and TRBJ1-1, with D unresolved. This CDR3 is CASSIGYSNTEAFF. CDR3 nucleotide sequence: TGTGCCAGTAGTATAGGGTATTCGAACACTGAAGCTTTCTTT.